This TCR beta chain was profiled in a study of PD-L1 blockade in urothelial cancer. For the study at large: Atezolizumab at 1,200 mg intravenously every 3 weeks was started by patients at some point between 2014 and 2015. Study conclusions and caveats: Improved survival was predicted by pretreatment blood TCR clonality below the median.

Clones were sequenced by immunoSEQ multiplex PCR, and TCRdb holds only the in-frame ones, with some missing. The table shows roughly 42,000 clones, with about four fifths occurring only once. Concerning this clone itself: Its antigen remains unidentified.

Germline CDR1 LGHNT, CDR2 FRNRAP. Trimming at V came to 5 bases and at J to 6 bases, leaving 7 bases not matched to a gene. The CDR3 has 13 residues. This receptor was obtained from a man between 65 and 79 years old with urothelial cancer. The source was PBMCs, collected around atezolizumab (anti-PD-L1) treatment. This rearrangement joins TRBV12-5 to TRBJ2-7; the match to TRBD2 covers 7 bases. CDR3 in amino acids: CASGGGGDGEQYF. The CDR3 DNA follows: TGTGCTAGTGGTGGGGGAGGGGATGGCGAGCAGTACTTC.